This TCR beta chain originates from a study of blood T cell repertoires in COVID-19. Across the study: The origin of the acute and convalescent COVID-19 samples was the United States, Italy and Spain. In each case, the material was cDNA or gDNA derived from T cells, B-cell-depleted T cells, or PBMCs.

In the original workflow: Estimates of nucleated cell counts were drawn from the amplification of reference gene primers. Assay: immunoSEQ multiplex PCR; the TCRdb copy retains only in-frame clones and omits some. V and J calls and clone size are those listed in that table; D and trimming were worked out from the DNA. Among 200,000 to 250,000 clones, approximately 80% were seen once, and the ten largest hold about 4%. The CDR3 has 11 residues. Germline values: CDR1 GTSNPN, CDR2 SVGIG (reference sequence). V lost 1 base, J lost 10 bases, and 8 bases lay in between. Sequenced sample: peripheral blood. The chain couples TRBV30 to TRBJ2-1; D unclear. The receptor's source is a woman aged 40-49 years with active or convalescent COVID-19. The CDR3 DNA is TGTGCCTGGAGTGCCGGTCCGGAGCAGTTCTTC. The encoded protein is CAWSAGPEQFF. Supplemented by reference TRBV30 and TRBJ2-1, the full variable domain reads SQTIHQWPATLVQPVGSPLSLECTVEGTSNPNLYWYRQAAGRGLQLLFYSVGIGQISSEVPQNLSASRPQDRQFILSSKKLLLSDSGFYLCAWSAGPEQFFGPGTRLTVL.